Listed here is a single T cell receptor (beta chain). Participants' own reports of clinical history determined their cohort assignment. The data stem from a study of blood T cell repertoires in COVID-19. Study background: PBMCs, B-cell-depleted T cells, or T cells provided the cDNA or gDNA that made up the material.

The repertoire was sequenced with immunoSEQ multiplex PCR; TCRdb's copy has only in-frame clones and lacks some. The table lists over 250,000 clones, roughly 91% of them singletons, with around 10% in the top ten. CDR1 and CDR2 (germline): LNHDA, SQIVND (reference sequence). V was cut by 3 bases and J by 2 bases, with 5 bases left in between. The CDR3 length is 13 residues. V gene TRBV19 combines with J gene TRBJ1-5; no definite D call. The receptor comes from a man between 35 and 55 years old who had recovered from COVID-19. Sequences were obtained from PBMCs or T cells enriched from blood (not recorded which). The CDR3 here is CASSIPGNQPQHF. Written as DNA, the CDR3 is TGTGCCAGTAGTATCCCCGGCAATCAGCCCCAGCATTTT.